These T cell receptor beta chains were read from a single sample in a study of Ad26.COV2.S vaccination and SARS-CoV-2 variants. Generated by immunoSEQ multiplex PCR, the TCRdb table keeps only in-frame clones and is missing some. Of approximately 460,000 clones listed, around 89% are singletons. The source was peripheral blood, collected in a trial of Ad26.COV2.S vaccine versus placebo. Source of these receptors: a person between 18 and 65 years old who received the Ad26.COV2.S COVID-19 vaccine or a placebo. CDR3s leave out the opening cysteine and the closing phenylalanine or tryptophan. D genes are given only for firm matches.

V gene	J gene	D gene	CDR3 protein
TRBV9	TRBJ2-7	TRBD2	ASSVGTSGYEQY
TRBV6-2/TRBV6-3	TRBJ2-5	TRBD2	ASSYPDREAYERETGETQY
TRBV7-2	TRBJ1-4	.	ASSFSHSSEKLF
TRBV7-9	TRBJ2-7	.	ASSPVETYEQY
TRBV27	TRBJ1-4	.	ASSSRGPTNEKLF
TRBV27	TRBJ1-5	.	ASSLGVSNQPQH
TRBV10-3	TRBJ1-2	.	AISEFTGYRGYT
TRBV7-3	TRBJ1-1	.	ASSRDGGAGTEAF
TRBV27	TRBJ2-1	.	ASSYLGRGEQF
TRBV15	TRBJ2-1	.	ATKGFPYNEQF
TRBV6-5	TRBJ2-7	.	ASKADSYEQY
TRBV27	TRBJ2-2	.	ASSFVRAGELF
TRBV6-2/TRBV6-3	TRBJ2-3	.	ASSYTPQDSLQYTDTQY
TRBV3-1/TRBV3-2	TRBJ1-1	.	ASSVRDLEAF
TRBV19	TRBJ1-6	.	ASSTSVGNPLH
TRBV19	TRBJ1-5	.	AVKNDGSSNQPQH
TRBV30	TRBJ2-2	.	AWRGGQRDTGELF